Each of the 20 T cell receptor beta chains below was sequenced from the same sample in a study of T cell responses to AZD1222 COVID-19 vaccine. TCRdb's table, derived via immunoSEQ multiplex PCR, lists solely in-frame clones and lacks some. The sample includes some 110,000 clones, 85% to 95% seen only once; the top ten take under 3.5%. This specimen consisted of peripheral blood, obtained on day 0 of AZD1222 vaccination. These TCRs come from an adult in good health.

The chain employs TRBV2 and TRBJ2-5, with 8 bases that match TRBD2. The CDR3 has 14 amino acids. The junction had 4 bases not matched to a gene; V was cut back by 6 bases and J by 1 base. The germline gives CDR1 SNHLY, CDR2 FYNNEI. The CDR3 DNA sequence: TGTGCCAGCAGCGACGGGGGGGGCCAAGAGACCCAGTACTTC. Translation gives CASSDGGGQETQYF.

The rearrangement uses TRBV5-1 and TRBJ1-2, with no clear D. The CDR3 spans 13 residues. From germline, CDR1 is SGHRS and CDR2 YFSETQ. Trimming took off 2 bases at V and 4 bases at J, with 9 bases between the two ends. This CDR3 is CASSFSGIYGYTF. As DNA, the CDR3 is TGCGCCAGCAGCTTCTCAGGAATCTATGGCTACACCTTC.

Only one count was recorded for this clone. CDR3 residues: CASSHLTGGEEYF. The CDR3, as DNA: TGCGCCAGCAGCCACCTGACAGGGGGCGAAGAGTACTTC. The J gene is TRBJ2-4, the V gene TRBV4-1; 10 bases fit TRBD1. The length of the CDR3 is 13 residues. The germline V gene encodes CDR1 MGHRA and CDR2 YSYEKL. The V gene end was trimmed by 3 bases and the J gene end by 14 bases; junction bases not matched to a gene: 7.

J is TRBJ1-1 and V is TRBV5-6; D is unclear. The CDR3 is 12 residues long. Germline V gene lookup returns CDR1 SGHDT and CDR2 YYEEEE. This chain's CDR3 is CATERMNTEAFF. CDR3 DNA sequence: TGTGCGACGGAACGGATGAACACTGAAGCTTTCTTT.

The V call is TRBV7-9, the J call TRBJ1-1, with unresolved D. V was shortened by 5 bases and J by 4 bases, with 8 bases between the two germline ends. This CDR3 is built from 12 residues. Germline CDR1 and CDR2: SEHNR and FQNEAQ (reference sequence). The CDR3 DNA reads as TGTGCCAGCAGCGAAATGAGCACTGAAGCTTTCTTT. Its protein is CASSEMSTEAFF.

The gene calls are TRBV4-1 and TRBJ1-1; 8 nucleotides align to TRBD1. The ends lost 0 bases at V and 0 bases at J; junction bases unmatched: 3. Germline V gives CDR1 MGHRA, CDR2 YSYEKL. This CDR3 comprises 16 residues. The CDR3 protein is CASSQDQGAVNTEAFF. The CDR3, as DNA: TGCGCCAGCAGCCAAGATCAGGGGGCGGTGAACACTGAAGCTTTCTTT.

V is TRBV24-1 and J is TRBJ2-1; D possibly matches TRBD1 or TRBD2 (5 bases each). CDR3 length equals 13 residues. The germline V gene encodes CDR1 KGHDR and CDR2 SFDVKD. V lost 9 bases and J lost 0, with 8 bases in between. This chain's CDR3 is CATGTISYNEQFF. The CDR3 DNA sequence: TGTGCCACCGGGACCATCTCCTACAATGAGCAGTTCTTC.

The chain carries TRBV14 and TRBJ1-3, with a possible D match to TRBD1 (5 bases). Germline-derived CDR1 and CDR2 are SGHDN and FVKESK. The germline V and J ends were trimmed by 4 bases and 7 bases, with 17 bases remaining between them. The CDR3 loop spans 15 amino acids. CDR3 nucleotide sequence: TGTGCCAGCAGCCGTCTAACAGGAACGCGGAACACCATATATTTT. Its translation is CASSRLTGTRNTIYF.

The chain joins TRBV6-6 to TRBJ2-1; no firm D call. CDR3 length equals 17 residues. V was pared by 5 bases and J by 0 bases, with 17 bases between. CDR1 and CDR2 from the germline V gene are MNHNY and SVGAGI (reference sequence). The CDR3 coding sequence is TGTGCCAGCAGTCCCCACATCCAAGGTCGCTCCTACAATGAGCAGTTCTTC. Protein sequence: CASSPHIQGRSYNEQFF.

V and J are TRBV5-1 and TRBJ1-1, with D tentatively TRBD1 (5 bases). The V end lost 1 base, the J end lost 1 base, and 8 bases lay between the germline ends. The CDR3 covers 14 residues. Germline V lookup: CDR1 SGHRS, CDR2 YFSETQ. For the CDR3, the DNA is TGCGCCAGCAGCTTGCAGGGCCAGAACACTGAAGCTTTCTTT. Its translation is CASSLQGQNTEAFF. Full variable domain (rest looked up from reference TRBV5-1 and TRBJ1-1): KAGVTQTPRYLIKTRGQQVTLSCSPISGHRSVSWYQQTPGQGLQFLFEYFSETQRNKGNFPGRFSGRQFSNSRSEMNVSTLELGDSALYLCASSLQGQNTEAFFGQGTRLTVV.

V usage is TRBV18 and J usage is TRBJ2-1; TRBD1 might be the D (6 bases). Germline V gives CDR1 KGHSH, CDR2 LQKENI. There are 15 residues in the CDR3. Trimming left V 4 bases short and J 5 bases short, with 15 bases between. CDR3 in amino acids: CASSRAYEGDNEQFF. The CDR3 DNA sequence: TGTGCCAGCTCACGGGCTTACGAGGGGGACAATGAGCAGTTCTTC.

This chain connects TRBV7-3 to TRBJ1-1; the D gene is possibly TRBD1 (5 bases). Germline loops: CDR1 SGHTA, CDR2 FQGTGA. There are 13 residues in the CDR3. V was cut by 5 bases and J by 1 base, with 8 bases left in between. The CDR3 DNA follows: TGTGCCAGCAGCCCCCAGGGGAACACTGAAGCTTTCTTT. It encodes CASSPQGNTEAFF.

This chain links TRBV6-5 with TRBJ1-1; no clear D. The CDR3 totals 13 residues. CDR1 and CDR2 from the germline V gene are MNHEY and SVGAGI. V shed 3 bases and J shed 11 bases, with 16 bases lying between them. The CDR3 region has the DNA TGTGCCAGCAGTTATGGTGTGGGCGAAGAGGCTTTCTTT. The encoded protein is CASSYGVGEEAFF.

The table lists this clone with a count of one. This chain joins TRBV28 and TRBJ2-3; 8 positions agree with TRBD2. This CDR3 has 15 residues. Germline CDR1 reads MDHEN; CDR2 reads SYDVKM. V lost 3 bases, J lost 5 bases, and 7 bases stayed unmatched. The CDR3 reads CASSFVSGNKDTQYF. CDR3 nucleotides: TGTGCCAGCAGTTTTGTTAGCGGGAATAAAGATACGCAGTATTTT.

The chain carries TRBV7-9 and TRBJ1-1; TRBD1 agrees at 7 bases. The germline gives CDR1 SEHNR, CDR2 FQNEAQ (reference sequence). The CDR3 has 15 amino acids. V trimming: 5 bases; J trimming: 1 base; junction bases outside the gene matches: 7. CDR3 residues: CASSLRDSKNTEAFF. DNA of the CDR3: TGTGCCAGCAGCCTCCGGGACAGTAAGAACACTGAAGCTTTCTTT.

The rearrangement joins TRBV2 to TRBJ2-2; 9 bases are a match to TRBD1. CDR1 and CDR2 (germline): SNHLY, FYNNEI. CDR3 length: 16 residues. The junction had 13 bases not matched to a gene; V was cut back by 7 bases and J by 7 bases. As DNA, the CDR3 is TGTGCCAGCACCAATACCGGGACAGGGCTAATCGGGGAGCTGTTTTTT. As protein: CASTNTGTGLIGELFF.

The chain uses TRBV28 and TRBJ2-5, with TRBD2 identical over 14 bases. This CDR3 is built from 18 residues. Germline assignment: CDR1 MDHEN and CDR2 SYDVKM. V shed 9 bases, J shed 5 bases, and the junction held 17 bases outside the gene matches. The chain's CDR3 is CARVTGLGLAGVKETQYF. As DNA, the CDR3 is TGTGCCAGGGTGACAGGGCTGGGACTAGCGGGAGTTAAGGAGACCCAGTACTTC.

The CDR3, as DNA: TGTGCCAGCACTGGGGGACACTCGCACTATGGCTACACCTTC. Amino acids: CASTGGHSHYGYTF. The genes are TRBV9 and TRBJ1-2; D may be TRBD1 (6 bases). V gave up 6 bases and J gave up 3 bases, with 15 bases separating them. This CDR3 is 14 amino acids long. Germline lookup yields CDR1 SGDLS and CDR2 YYNGEE.

This chain joins TRBV5-1 and TRBJ1-2; the D gene is possibly TRBD1 (6 bases). The CDR3 sequence is 15 residues long. V lost 5 bases to trimming and J lost 3 bases, with 17 bases between them. Germline-derived CDR1 and CDR2 are SGHRS and YFSETQ. The CDR3 bases are TGCGCCAGCAGAAACCAACAGGGAATCGACTATGGCTACACCTTC. This sequence encodes CASRNQQGIDYGYTF.

This chain uses TRBV30 with TRBJ1-2; D may be TRBD1 (6 bases). V was clipped by 6 bases and J by 5 bases, with 19 bases between them. Germline V CDR1 and CDR2: GTSNPN, SVGIG (reference sequence). This CDR3 is 14 amino acids long. This CDR3 is CACSPVGGTYGYTF. Written as DNA, the CDR3 is TGTGCCTGTTCTCCGGTGGGAGGGACATATGGCTACACCTTC.